This TCR beta chain stems from a study of T-cell reconstitution after alpha-beta-depleted transplantation in children. Worth noting for this clonotype: At one end, the junction sequence differs from germline, possibly due to a read error.

A library of TCRbeta sequences, prepared with unique molecular identifiers, was generated. MiXCR, applied by TCRdb to the PCR reads, yields one record per CDR3 protein. The table shows around 410,000 distinct CDR3 sequences, with approximately 11% occurring only once. The germline CDR1 and CDR2 sequences are MGHRA and YSYEKL. This CDR3 is 15 amino acids long. This chain links TRBV4-1 with TRBJ2-1; no clear D gene. The receptor was isolated from a human donor who donated a stem cell graft to a child with acute myeloid leukemia. Sequenced material: PBMCs from the stem cell graft donor, taken from the stem cell graft. The CDR3 DNA reads as TGCGCCAGCAGCCAAGATAGCCCTTCCTACAATGGGCAGTTCTTC. This encodes CASSQDSPSYNGQFF.